This T cell receptor beta chain originates from a study of siplizumab effects on memory and regulatory T cells. Per-sample assaying covered 95,000 to 100,000 TCR templates. This table comes from immunoSEQ multiplex PCR, and its TCRdb copy is limited to in-frame clones, with some not included. The sample records about 100,000 clones, over 90% being singletons. As to this clone: Its antigen is unidentified.

Overall study findings and caveats: Of the alloreactive clones, only a minor fraction mapped to unstimulated subsets. Both greater diversity than memory cells and a major contribution to the alloresponse seemed to characterize naive T cells.

Germline CDR1 and CDR2: SNHLY and FYNNEI. The ends were cut back, 2 bases at V and 0 bases at J, with 8 bases in the middle. The CDR3 loop spans 15 amino acids. Specimen: Tregs sorted from blood. This rearrangement joins TRBV2 to TRBJ2-1, with a tentative D call TRBD2 (6 bases). The TCR comes from a human donor in good health. In nucleotides, the CDR3 is TGTGCCAGCAGTGAAATAGCGGCCTCCTACAATGAGCAGTTCTTC. This sequence encodes CASSEIAASYNEQFF.